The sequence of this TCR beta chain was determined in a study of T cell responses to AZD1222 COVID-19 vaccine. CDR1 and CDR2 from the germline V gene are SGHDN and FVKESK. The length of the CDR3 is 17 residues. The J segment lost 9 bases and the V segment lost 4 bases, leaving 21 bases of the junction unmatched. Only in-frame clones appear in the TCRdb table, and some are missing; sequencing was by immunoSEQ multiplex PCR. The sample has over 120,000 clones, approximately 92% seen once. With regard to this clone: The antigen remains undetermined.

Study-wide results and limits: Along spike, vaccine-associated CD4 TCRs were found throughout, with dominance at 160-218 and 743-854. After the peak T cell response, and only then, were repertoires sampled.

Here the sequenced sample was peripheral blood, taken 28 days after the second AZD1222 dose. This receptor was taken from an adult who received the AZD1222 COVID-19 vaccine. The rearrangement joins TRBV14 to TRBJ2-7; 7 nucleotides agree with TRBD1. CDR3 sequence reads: CASSRDWGAGQESRQYF. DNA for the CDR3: TGTGCCAGCAGCCGGGATTGGGGTGCTGGACAGGAGTCACGGCAGTACTTC.